The 6 T cell receptor beta chains in this list originate from one sample, sequenced in a study of blood T cell repertoires in COVID-19. TCRdb's table, derived via immunoSEQ multiplex PCR, lists solely in-frame clones and lacks some. The table records about 150,000 clones, around three quarters of them present only once. Sequenced material: peripheral blood. The receptors derive from a man at least 80 years old with acute or convalescent COVID-19.

The J gene is TRBJ1-1, the V gene TRBV6-5; D remains unclear. CDR3 length: 15 amino acids. Trimming left V 6 bases short and J 0 bases short, with 14 bases between. Per germline, CDR1 MNHEY and CDR2 SVGAGI. CDR3 amino acids: CASSSGKQLNTEAFF. The CDR3 DNA reads as TGTGCCAGCAGCTCCGGGAAACAGCTGAACACTGAAGCTTTCTTT.

The rearrangement uses TRBV20-1 and TRBJ1-5; D perhaps matches TRBD1 (5 bases). Trimming left V 3 bases short and J 3 bases short, with 9 bases between. This CDR3 spans 13 amino acids. The germline gives CDR1 DFQATT, CDR2 SNEGSKA (reference sequence). DNA for the CDR3: TGCAGTGCTAGTCCAGGGCCCAATCAGCCCCAGCATTTT. Translated, it gives CSASPGPNQPQHF.

The J gene is TRBJ2-2, the V gene TRBV11-1, with TRBD1 identical over 8 bases. This CDR3 comprises 16 residues. The germline V gene encodes CDR1 SGHAT and CDR2 FQDESV (reference sequence). Trimming cost V 5 bases and J 0 bases; bases outside gene matches: 5. The CDR3 loop is CASSRQTGANTGELFF. CDR3 sequence (DNA): TGTGCCAGCAGCAGACAGACAGGGGCGAACACCGGGGAGCTGTTTTTT.

This clone was seen a handful of times. The CDR3 bases are TGTGCCAGCCGAGGGACAGGCTCCTTTGAAGCTTTCTTT. Translation: CASRGTGSFEAFF. The chain recombines TRBV27 with TRBJ1-1, with TRBD1 matching over 8 bases. The germline gives CDR1 MNHEY, CDR2 SMNVEV (reference sequence). CDR3 size: 13 residues. V lost 8 bases to trimming and J lost 7 bases; unmatched junction nucleotides: 9.

The chain is built from TRBV6-6 and TRBJ1-2; D not resolved. V was cut by 8 bases and J by 2 bases, with 6 bases left in between. This CDR3 has 11 amino acids. Germline CDR1 and CDR2: MNHNY and SVGAGI (reference sequence). Here the CDR3 reads CASQENYGYTF. The CDR3 DNA follows: TGTGCCAGCCAGGAAAACTATGGCTACACCTTC.

This rearrangement joins TRBV11-2 to TRBJ1-3; 7 bases line up with TRBD1. Germline V gene lookup returns CDR1 SGHAT and CDR2 FQNNGV. Trimming at V came to 3 bases and at J to 4 bases, leaving 3 bases not matched to a gene. This CDR3 region has 14 residues. CDR3: CASSLTGLGNTIYF. The CDR3 DNA sequence: TGTGCCAGCAGCTTGACAGGGCTCGGAAACACCATATATTTT. The variable domain in full, with the rest retrieved from reference TRBV11-2 and TRBJ1-3, is EAGVAQSPRYKIIEKRQSVAFWCNPISGHATLYWYQQILGQGPKLLIQFQNNGVVDDSQLPKDRFSAERLKGVDSTLKIQPAKLEDSAVYLCASSLTGLGNTIYFGEGSWLTVV.